This is a list of T cell receptor beta chains from one sample in a study of shared clonotypes between healthy human individuals. Sequenced by immunoSEQ multiplex PCR; TCRdb stores in-frame clones only, minus some. This table holds fewer than 650,000 clones, around three quarters found once. The sequenced sample consisted of PBMCs. These receptors were collected from a woman between 40 and 55 years old in good health. Some clones in this sample may be carry-over from other donors' samples. CDR3s include the opening cysteine and the closing phenylalanine or tryptophan. The D gene is left open where the match is weak. Expanded clones get a size class; other rows say once, few or many, or leave the size out.

J: TRBJ2-2; V: TRBV5-1; size: NA; D: TRBD2; CDR3: CASSAPTAGGNGELFF; DNA: TGCGCCAGCAGCGCCCCCACAGCGGGAGGTAACGGGGAGCTGTTTTTT
J: TRBJ1-1; V: TRBV19; size: NA; D: NA; CDR3: CASSMNTVRGHGTEAFF; DNA: TGTGCCAGTAGTATGAACACGGTACGGGGTCACGGCACTGAAGCTTTCTTT
J: TRBJ2-3; V: TRBV4-1; size: NA; D: TRBD2; CDR3: CASSQTGLAGDTQYF; DNA: TGCGCCAGCAGCCAAACCGGACTAGCCGGAGATACGCAGTATTTT
J: TRBJ1-2; V: TRBV28; size: NA; D: NA; CDR3: CASSLSGFVRGYTF; DNA: TGTGCCAGCAGTTTATCAGGTTTTGTAAGGGGCTACACCTTC
J: TRBJ2-7; V: TRBV5-1; size: NA; D: NA; CDR3: CASSLSGTGTLYEQYF; DNA: TGCGCCAGCAGCTTGAGTGGAACGGGGACCCTCTACGAGCAGTACTTC
J: TRBJ2-7; V: TRBV15; size: NA; D: NA; CDR3: CATSRGTDYYEQYF; DNA: TGTGCCACCAGCAGAGGGACAGATTACTACGAGCAGTACTTC
J: TRBJ2-4; V: TRBV5-1; size: NA; D: NA; CDR3: CASSLYRRKNIQYF; DNA: TGCGCCAGCAGCTTGTATAGACGGAAAAACATTCAGTACTTC
J: TRBJ1-2; V: TRBV5-6; size: NA; D: NA; CDR3: CASSQGPYGYTF; DNA: TGTGCCAGCAGCCAGGGACCGTATGGCTACACCTTC
J: TRBJ2-1; V: TRBV5-1; size: NA; D: TRBD2; CDR3: CASSLSPGGSYNEQFF; DNA: TGCGCCAGCAGCTTGTCTCCGGGAGGTTCCTACAATGAGCAGTTCTTC
J: TRBJ2-3; V: TRBV5-5; size: NA; D: NA; CDR3: CVSSPGGRAQYF; DNA: TGTGTCAGCAGCCCCGGGGGTAGGGCGCAGTATTTT
J: TRBJ1-4; V: TRBV30; size: NA; D: TRBD1; CDR3: CAHGQGVNEKLFF; DNA: TGTGCCCATGGACAGGGTGTGAATGAAAAACTGTTTTTT
J: TRBJ1-1; V: TRBV28; size: NA; D: TRBD1; CDR3: CASRPTGKGGSSEAFF; DNA: TGTGCCAGCAGACCGACAGGGAAGGGTGGGAGTTCGGAAGCTTTCTTT
J: TRBJ1-3; V: TRBV30; size: NA; D: TRBD1; CDR3: CAWSRTGGNTIYF; DNA: TGTGCCTGGAGTCGGACAGGTGGAAACACCATATATTTT
J: TRBJ1-4; V: TRBV4-1; size: once; D: NA; CDR3: CASSQAATANEKLFF; DNA: TGCGCCAGCAGCCAAGCAGCGACAGCTAATGAAAAACTGTTTTTT
J: TRBJ2-1; V: TRBV15; size: NA; D: TRBD2; CDR3: CATSRLSGDPYNEQFF; DNA: TGTGCCACCAGCAGGTTGAGCGGGGACCCCTACAATGAGCAGTTCTTC
J: TRBJ1-1; V: TRBV27; size: NA; D: NA; CDR3: CASSSSSWLTVSNTEAFF; DNA: TGTGCCAGCAGTTCCTCAAGTTGGTTAACGGTGAGCAATACTGAAGCTTTCTTT
J: TRBJ2-3; V: TRBV6-4; size: once; D: TRBD2; CDR3: CASSVTSGGPPDTQYF; DNA: TGTGCCAGCAGTGTGACGTCGGGAGGGCCCCCAGATACGCAGTATTTT
J: TRBJ2-6; V: TRBV7-3; size: NA; D: TRBD1; CDR3: CASSPGTGVSGANVLTF; DNA: TGTGCCAGCAGCCCCGGGACAGGGGTATCTGGGGCCAACGTCCTGACTTTC
J: TRBJ2-4; V: TRBV25-1; size: NA; D: NA; CDR3: CASSQNSRRLAKNIQYF; DNA: TGTGCCAGCAGTCAGAACTCCAGGAGACTAGCCAAAAACATTCAGTACTTC
J: TRBJ2-2; V: TRBV18; size: NA; D: TRBD1; CDR3: CASSPQGAAYTGELFF; DNA: TGTGCCAGCTCACCTCAGGGGGCAGCCTACACCGGGGAGCTGTTTTTT
J: TRBJ2-7; V: TRBV30; size: NA; D: TRBD2; CDR3: CAWRTAGAHEQYF; DNA: TGTGCCTGGAGGACAGCGGGAGCCCACGAGCAGTACTTC
J: TRBJ2-7; V: TRBV5-1; size: once; D: TRBD1; CDR3: CASSRDSPRNEQYF; DNA: TGCGCCAGCAGCCGGGACAGCCCCCGAAACGAGCAGTACTTC
J: TRBJ2-3; V: TRBV28; size: NA; D: NA; CDR3: CASTPPDKVADTQYF; DNA: TGTGCCAGCACTCCCCCGGACAAGGTCGCAGATACGCAGTATTTT
J: TRBJ2-1; V: TRBV18; size: few; D: TRBD1; CDR3: CASSPIGQANNEQFF; DNA: TGTGCCAGCTCACCTATTGGACAGGCCAACAATGAGCAGTTCTTC
J: TRBJ2-1; V: TRBV7-6; size: many; D: TRBD2; CDR3: CASSLAGSSYNEQFF; DNA: TGTGCCAGCAGCCTAGCGGGGTCCTCTTACAATGAGCAGTTCTTC
J: TRBJ1-3; V: TRBV28; size: NA; D: NA; CDR3: CASRYSGNTIYF; DNA: TGTGCCAGCAGGTATTCTGGAAACACCATATATTTT
J: TRBJ2-5; V: TRBV2; size: NA; D: NA; CDR3: CASSVEGGETQYF; DNA: TGTGCCAGCAGTGTGGAAGGGGGGGAGACCCAGTACTTC
J: TRBJ2-7; V: TRBV5-3; size: once; D: NA; CDR3: CARSSPPRGKASSEQYF; DNA: TGTGCCAGAAGCTCGCCCCCCCGGGGCAAGGCGTCGTCCGAGCAGTACTTC
J: TRBJ2-7; V: TRBV4-1; size: NA; D: TRBD1; CDR3: CASSQRRGQGYEQYF; DNA: TGCGCCAGCAGCCAAAGACGAGGACAGGGTTACGAGCAGTACTTC
J: TRBJ2-7; V: TRBV10-2; size: NA; D: NA; CDR3: CASSKSGGSYSYEQYF; DNA: TGCGCCAGCAGCAAGAGCGGCGGGTCCTACTCCTACGAGCAGTACTTC
J: TRBJ2-2; V: TRBV29-1; size: NA; D: TRBD1; CDR3: CSVAGQGVNTGELFF; DNA: TGCAGCGTCGCCGGACAGGGGGTGAACACCGGGGAGCTGTTTTTT
J: TRBJ2-3; V: TRBV7-2; size: few; D: NA; CDR3: CASSPQGGTRTDTQYF; DNA: TGTGCCAGCAGCCCGCAGGGCGGGACACGCACAGATACGCAGTATTTT
J: TRBJ2-3; V: TRBV10-2; size: NA; D: NA; CDR3: CASSPIPGPGTDTQYF; DNA: TGCGCCAGCAGTCCCATTCCGGGCCCCGGCACAGATACGCAGTATTTT
J: TRBJ2-7; V: TRBV4-1; size: NA; D: NA; CDR3: CASSQLGLDRNRPYEQYF; DNA: TGCGCCAGCAGCCAATTAGGGCTCGATCGAAATCGGCCTTACGAGCAGTACTTC
J: TRBJ2-2; V: TRBV2; size: NA; D: NA; CDR3: CASRSQGSTGELFF; DNA: TGTGCCAGCAGATCACAGGGTAGCACCGGGGAGCTGTTTTTT
J: TRBJ2-7; V: TRBV10-2; size: few; D: TRBD2; CDR3: CASSEYLAGGPTEQYF; DNA: TGCGCCAGCAGTGAGTACCTAGCGGGAGGGCCCACCGAGCAGTACTTC
J: TRBJ2-7; V: TRBV4-2; size: many; D: TRBD2; CDR3: CASSQDPTSGSYEQYF; DNA: TGTGCCAGCAGCCAAGATCCGACTAGCGGGAGCTACGAGCAGTACTTC
J: TRBJ2-2; V: TRBV4-3; size: NA; D: TRBD1; CDR3: CASSQQGAATGELFF; DNA: TGCGCCAGCAGCCAGCAGGGGGCTGCCACCGGGGAGCTGTTTTTT
J: TRBJ1-3; V: TRBV7-6; size: NA; D: NA; CDR3: CASSLAPGPSSGNTIYF; DNA: TGTGCCAGCAGCTTAGCCCCGGGGCCAAGCTCTGGAAACACCATATATTTT
J: TRBJ2-2; V: TRBV5-4; size: NA; D: TRBD2; CDR3: CASSISGRATNTGELFF; DNA: TGTGCCAGCAGCATTAGCGGGAGGGCCACTAACACCGGGGAGCTGTTTTTT
J: TRBJ1-1; V: TRBV10-3; size: NA; D: NA; CDR3: CAISAGTFMNTEAFF; DNA: TGTGCCATCAGTGCGGGGACATTTATGAACACTGAAGCTTTCTTT
J: TRBJ2-3; V: TRBV7-7; size: NA; D: TRBD2; CDR3: CASSLGLAGADTQYF; DNA: TGTGCTAGCAGCTTAGGGCTAGCGGGAGCAGATACGCAGTATTTT
J: TRBJ2-3; V: TRBV7-2; size: NA; D: TRBD2; CDR3: CASSPGLAGADTQYF; DNA: TGTGCCAGCAGCCCGGGACTAGCGGGAGCTGATACGCAGTATTTT
J: TRBJ1-4; V: TRBV14; size: NA; D: NA; CDR3: CASSQEAGSYEKLFF; DNA: TGTGCCAGCAGCCAAGAGGCCGGATCCTATGAAAAACTGTTTTTT
J: TRBJ1-5; V: TRBV5-6; size: NA; D: NA; CDR3: CASSLRAGAEPQHF; DNA: TGTGCCAGCAGCTTGCGGGCAGGGGCAGAGCCCCAGCATTTT